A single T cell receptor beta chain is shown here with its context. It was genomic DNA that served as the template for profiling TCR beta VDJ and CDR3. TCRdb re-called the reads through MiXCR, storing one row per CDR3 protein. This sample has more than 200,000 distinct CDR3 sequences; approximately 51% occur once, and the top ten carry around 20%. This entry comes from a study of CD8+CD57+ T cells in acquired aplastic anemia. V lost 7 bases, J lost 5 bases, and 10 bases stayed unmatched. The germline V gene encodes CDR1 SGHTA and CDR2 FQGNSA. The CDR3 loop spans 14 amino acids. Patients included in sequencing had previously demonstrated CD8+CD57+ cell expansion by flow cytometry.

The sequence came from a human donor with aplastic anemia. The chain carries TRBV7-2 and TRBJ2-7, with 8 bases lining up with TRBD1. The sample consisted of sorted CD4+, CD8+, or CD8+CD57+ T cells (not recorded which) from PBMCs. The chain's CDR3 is CASTHRQGYDEQYF. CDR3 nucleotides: TGTGCCAGCACCCACAGACAGGGGTACGACGAGCAGTACTTC.